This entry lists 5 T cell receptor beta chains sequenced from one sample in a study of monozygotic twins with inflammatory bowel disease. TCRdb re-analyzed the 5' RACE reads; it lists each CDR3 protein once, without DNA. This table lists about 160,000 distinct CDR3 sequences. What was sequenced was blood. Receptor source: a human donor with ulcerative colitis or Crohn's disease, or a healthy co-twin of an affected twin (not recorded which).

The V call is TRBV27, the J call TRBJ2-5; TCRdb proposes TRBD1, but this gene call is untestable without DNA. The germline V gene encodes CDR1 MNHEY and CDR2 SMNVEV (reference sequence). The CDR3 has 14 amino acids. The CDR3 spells CASSTGTNGETQYF.

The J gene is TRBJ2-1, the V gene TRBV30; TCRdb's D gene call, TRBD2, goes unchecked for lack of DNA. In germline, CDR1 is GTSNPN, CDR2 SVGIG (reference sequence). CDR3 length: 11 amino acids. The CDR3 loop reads CAWGGNNEQFF.

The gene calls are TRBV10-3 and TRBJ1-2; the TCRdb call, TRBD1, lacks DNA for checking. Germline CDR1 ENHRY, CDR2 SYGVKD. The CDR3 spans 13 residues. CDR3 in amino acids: CATQGEAMYGYTF.

CDR3 loop: CAISESGGLQFF. The V call is TRBV10-3, the J call TRBJ2-1; the TCRdb call, TRBD2, lacks DNA for checking. The CDR3 runs 12 residues. CDR1 is ENHRY, CDR2 SYGVKD, per germline.

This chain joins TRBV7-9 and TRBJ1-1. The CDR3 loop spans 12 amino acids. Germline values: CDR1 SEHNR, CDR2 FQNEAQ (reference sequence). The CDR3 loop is CASGRELLEAFF.